A selection of T cell receptor beta chains follows, all from one sample in a study. Each CDR3 protein is one row after TCRdb ran MiXCR on the 5' RACE reads. The sample lists about 50,000 distinct CDR3 sequences, roughly 28% occurring once. Sequencing was done on a sample of naive CD4+ T cells sorted from blood. These receptors all come from a female donor with breast cancer. Both conserved end residues are part of each CDR3. The order of the fields is V gene, clone size, J gene, D gene, CDR3 protein, CDR3 DNA. The D gene is left open where the match is weak. Some rows mark clone size as missing; the rest say once, few, many or name a class of expanded clone.

V gene: TRBV9; clone size: .; J gene: TRBJ1-2; D gene: .; CDR3 protein: CASSVGGSGIGGYTF; CDR3 DNA: TGTGCCAGCAGCGTAGGGGGTTCGGGCATCGGTGGCTACACCTTC
V gene: TRBV5-1; clone size: many; J gene: TRBJ2-3; D gene: .; CDR3 protein: CASSLGLTTTDTQYF; CDR3 DNA: TGCGCCAGCAGCTTAGGCCTCACCACCACAGATACGCAGTATTTT
V gene: TRBV24-1; clone size: few; J gene: TRBJ2-6; D gene: .; CDR3 protein: CATSSRAGANVLTF; CDR3 DNA: TGTGCCACCAGTTCCAGGGCAGGGGCCAACGTCCTGACTTTC
V gene: TRBV27; clone size: .; J gene: TRBJ2-6; D gene: TRBD1; CDR3 protein: CASSHGTGRSPGSGANVLTF; CDR3 DNA: TGTGCCAGCAGTCACGGGACAGGCAGATCTCCTGGCTCTGGGGCCAACGTCCTGACTTTC
V gene: TRBV13; clone size: .; J gene: TRBJ1-5; D gene: .; CDR3 protein: CASSLGRRNQPQHF; CDR3 DNA: TGTGCCAGCAGCTTAGGCCGGAGGAATCAGCCCCAGCATTTT
V gene: TRBV20-1; clone size: .; J gene: TRBJ2-5; D gene: .; CDR3 protein: CSARALLGGGVETQYF; CDR3 DNA: TGCAGTGCTAGAGCCCTCCTAGGTGGCGGGGTAGAGACCCAGTACTTC
V gene: TRBV11-2; clone size: few; J gene: TRBJ2-3; D gene: .; CDR3 protein: CASSRGAPSTDTQYF; CDR3 DNA: TGTGCCAGCAGCCGGGGAGCCCCTAGCACAGATACGCAGTATTTT
V gene: TRBV28; clone size: .; J gene: TRBJ1-2; D gene: TRBD1; CDR3 protein: CASSMTGNYGYTF; CDR3 DNA: TGTGCCAGCAGTATGACAGGGAACTATGGCTACACCTTC
V gene: TRBV4-2; clone size: many; J gene: TRBJ2-7; D gene: .; CDR3 protein: CASSRDTNYEQYF; CDR3 DNA: TGTGCCAGCAGCCGGGACACTAACTACGAGCAGTACTTC
V gene: TRBV6-1; clone size: few; J gene: TRBJ1-2; D gene: TRBD1; CDR3 protein: CATRTGNYGYTF; CDR3 DNA: TGTGCCACCAGGACAGGGAATTATGGCTACACCTTC
V gene: TRBV20-1; clone size: few; J gene: TRBJ2-5; D gene: .; CDR3 protein: CSARIPGTQETQYF; CDR3 DNA: TGCAGTGCTAGGATCCCAGGAACCCAAGAGACCCAGTACTTC
V gene: TRBV12-3/TRBV12-4; clone size: .; J gene: TRBJ1-1; D gene: .; CDR3 protein: CASSSPNGKQAFF; CDR3 DNA: TGTGCCAGCAGTTCCCCCAACGGGAAGCAAGCTTTCTTT
V gene: TRBV15; clone size: few; J gene: TRBJ2-1; D gene: .; CDR3 protein: CATSRDRGEQFF; CDR3 DNA: TGTGCCACCAGCAGAGATCGGGGAGAGCAGTTCTTC
V gene: TRBV27; clone size: few; J gene: TRBJ2-7; D gene: .; CDR3 protein: CASSSSRGSEQYF; CDR3 DNA: TGTGCCAGCAGTTCTTCCAGAGGGAGCGAGCAGTACTTC
V gene: TRBV19; clone size: few; J gene: TRBJ2-1; D gene: .; CDR3 protein: CASSISLRGDEQFF; CDR3 DNA: TGTGCCAGTAGTATTTCCCTAAGAGGCGATGAGCAGTTCTTC
V gene: TRBV5-1; clone size: .; J gene: TRBJ1-2; D gene: .; CDR3 protein: CASGEDEGLYGYTF; CDR3 DNA: TGCGCCAGCGGGGAGGACGAGGGCCTCTATGGCTACACCTTC
V gene: TRBV20-1; clone size: few; J gene: TRBJ2-7; D gene: TRBD1; CDR3 protein: CSASPTGVPSSYEQYF; CDR3 DNA: TGCAGTGCTAGCCCTACAGGGGTCCCCTCCTCCTACGAGCAGTACTTC
V gene: TRBV20-1; clone size: .; J gene: TRBJ2-1; D gene: .; CDR3 protein: CSARIRVSYNEQFF; CDR3 DNA: TGCAGTGCTCGAATCAGGGTATCCTACAATGAGCAGTTCTTC
V gene: TRBV20-1; clone size: few; J gene: TRBJ2-1; D gene: .; CDR3 protein: CSASGSRGKYNEQFF; CDR3 DNA: TGCAGTGCTTCGGGCTCTAGGGGAAAATACAATGAGCAGTTCTTC
V gene: TRBV2; clone size: few; J gene: TRBJ1-2; D gene: TRBD1; CDR3 protein: CASSPRTGYSGYTF; CDR3 DNA: TGTGCCAGCAGTCCCCGGACAGGTTATAGTGGCTACACCTTC
V gene: TRBV11-2; clone size: few; J gene: TRBJ2-5; D gene: TRBD2; CDR3 protein: CASSFGLAGRGVETQYF; CDR3 DNA: TGTGCCAGCAGCTTCGGGCTAGCGGGAAGGGGAGTAGAGACCCAGTACTTC
V gene: TRBV5-1; clone size: .; J gene: TRBJ2-3; D gene: .; CDR3 protein: CASSPTAEPTDTQYF; CDR3 DNA: TGCGCCAGCAGCCCGACAGCCGAGCCGACAGATACGCAGTATTTT
V gene: TRBV9; clone size: few; J gene: TRBJ2-3; D gene: .; CDR3 protein: CASSVGNGDIMTDTQYF; CDR3 DNA: TGTGCCAGCAGCGTAGGGAATGGGGACATCATGACAGATACGCAGTATTTT
V gene: TRBV6-5; clone size: .; J gene: TRBJ2-1; D gene: .; CDR3 protein: CASRGLDLSYNEQFF; CDR3 DNA: TGTGCCAGCAGGGGTCTGGATCTCTCCTACAATGAGCAGTTCTTC
V gene: TRBV6-2/TRBV6-3; clone size: once; J gene: TRBJ2-3; D gene: .; CDR3 protein: CASRDTGVRFTDTQYF; CDR3 DNA: TGTGCCAGCAGGGATACCGGCGTTCGGTTCACAGATACGCAGTATTTT
V gene: TRBV12-3/TRBV12-4; clone size: few; J gene: TRBJ2-5; D gene: TRBD2; CDR3 protein: CASSLGLAMEETQYF; CDR3 DNA: TGTGCCAGCAGTTTGGGACTAGCCATGGAGGAGACCCAGTACTTC
V gene: TRBV7-9; clone size: medium-sized; J gene: TRBJ2-2; D gene: .; CDR3 protein: CASSLGQPNTGELFF; CDR3 DNA: TGTGCCAGCAGCTTAGGGCAACCCAACACCGGGGAGCTGTTTTTT
V gene: TRBV20-1; clone size: .; J gene: TRBJ2-5; D gene: .; CDR3 protein: CSARRLGGETQYF; CDR3 DNA: TGCAGTGCTAGAAGGCTCGGAGGGGAGACCCAGTACTTC
V gene: TRBV6-5; clone size: many; J gene: TRBJ1-6; D gene: .; CDR3 protein: CASSGGNSPLHF; CDR3 DNA: TGTGCCAGCAGTGGGGGGAATTCACCCCTCCACTTT
V gene: TRBV7-9; clone size: few; J gene: TRBJ1-4; D gene: .; CDR3 protein: CASKRPNEKLFF; CDR3 DNA: TGTGCCAGCAAGAGGCCTAATGAAAAACTGTTTTTT
V gene: TRBV10-3; clone size: few; J gene: TRBJ2-1; D gene: .; CDR3 protein: CAISRDGEQFF; CDR3 DNA: TGTGCCATCAGCAGGGACGGAGAGCAGTTCTTC
V gene: TRBV2; clone size: few; J gene: TRBJ2-7; D gene: .; CDR3 protein: CASGLLGEQYF; CDR3 DNA: TGTGCCAGCGGTTTGTTGGGGGAGCAGTACTTC
V gene: TRBV5-1; clone size: few; J gene: TRBJ1-1; D gene: .; CDR3 protein: CASSLRDGPEAFF; CDR3 DNA: TGCGCCAGCAGCTTACGCGACGGGCCTGAAGCTTTCTTT
V gene: TRBV9; clone size: medium-sized; J gene: TRBJ2-3; D gene: .; CDR3 protein: CASSVTSSASTDTQYF; CDR3 DNA: TGTGCCAGCAGCGTTACTTCTAGCGCTAGCACAGATACGCAGTATTTT
V gene: TRBV5-1; clone size: .; J gene: TRBJ2-1; D gene: .; CDR3 protein: CASSRNRGPGNEQFF; CDR3 DNA: TGCGCCAGCAGCCGTAATCGGGGGCCGGGGAATGAGCAGTTCTTC
V gene: TRBV9; clone size: .; J gene: TRBJ1-1; D gene: .; CDR3 protein: CASSVVTGGYTEAFF; CDR3 DNA: TGTGCCAGCAGCGTAGTAACGGGAGGCTACACTGAAGCTTTCTTT
V gene: TRBV11-2; clone size: .; J gene: TRBJ2-5; D gene: .; CDR3 protein: CASSLGTVQETQYF; CDR3 DNA: TGTGCCAGCAGCTTAGGGACAGTCCAAGAGACCCAGTACTTC
V gene: TRBV2; clone size: few; J gene: TRBJ2-7; D gene: .; CDR3 protein: CASSEIGWEQYF; CDR3 DNA: TGTGCCAGCAGTGAAATAGGGTGGGAGCAGTACTTC
V gene: TRBV7-9; clone size: .; J gene: TRBJ1-1; D gene: TRBD1; CDR3 protein: CTSSKGQENTEAFF; CDR3 DNA: TGTACCAGCAGCAAGGGACAGGAGAACACTGAAGCTTTCTTT
V gene: TRBV16; clone size: .; J gene: TRBJ1-5; D gene: .; CDR3 protein: CTSSQSNSNQPQHF; CDR3 DNA: TGTACCAGCAGCCAAAGTAATAGCAATCAGCCCCAGCATTTT
V gene: TRBV5-1; clone size: few; J gene: TRBJ1-6; D gene: .; CDR3 protein: CASSLDSSNSPLHF; CDR3 DNA: TGCGCCAGCAGCTTGGACAGCTCTAATTCACCCCTCCACTTT
V gene: TRBV20-1; clone size: .; J gene: TRBJ2-7; D gene: TRBD1; CDR3 protein: CSASKQGARGEQYF; CDR3 DNA: TGCAGTGCTAGTAAGCAGGGGGCGCGGGGCGAGCAGTACTTC
V gene: TRBV12-3/TRBV12-4; clone size: .; J gene: TRBJ2-3; D gene: .; CDR3 protein: CAGSFGGGFRDTQYF; CDR3 DNA: TGTGCCGGCAGTTTCGGAGGGGGCTTCAGAGATACGCAGTATTTT
V gene: TRBV5-1; clone size: few; J gene: TRBJ2-5; D gene: .; CDR3 protein: CASSSGTPKSATQYF; CDR3 DNA: TGCGCCAGCAGCTCCGGGACTCCTAAAAGCGCGACCCAGTACTTC
V gene: TRBV12-3/TRBV12-4; clone size: few; J gene: TRBJ2-2; D gene: TRBD1; CDR3 protein: CASSSYGTGQSGELFF; CDR3 DNA: TGTGCCAGCAGTTCCTATGGGACAGGGCAGTCCGGGGAGCTGTTTTTT
V gene: TRBV4-2; clone size: many; J gene: TRBJ2-5; D gene: TRBD2; CDR3 protein: CASSQKSGRAGETQYF; CDR3 DNA: TGTGCCAGCAGCCAAAAAAGCGGGAGGGCCGGGGAGACCCAGTACTTC